In this sample, the clone carrying this TCR beta chain turned up a few times. The antigen is undetermined. This sample is part of a study of T cells in Graves' hyperthyroidism and ophthalmopathy. RNA transcripts yielded amplified TCR beta CDR3 regions. Using the HTBI primer set, a first-round RT-PCR was run on the TCR CDR3. TCRdb fed the multiplex PCR reads into MiXCR, producing one record per CDR3 protein. Counted here are about 550,000 distinct CDR3 sequences, around 21% occurring once; the ten biggest clones make up about 26%. Patients aged 18 to 65 had newly diagnosed hyperthyroidism that had lasted under 2 months. Overall study results and limits: Blood shared most expanded thyroid clonotypes above 0.001.

Trimming took 4 bases from V and 8 from J; bases not matched to a gene: 7. The CDR3 runs to 14 residues. Germline CDR1 reads MNHNS; CDR2 reads SASEGT. This clonotype originated in a man aged 18 to 29 with Graves' hyperthyroidism. The specimen sequenced was blood. The chain has TRBV6-1 and TRBJ1-2; 10 bases are shared with TRBD1. The CDR3 DNA follows: TGTGCCAGCAGTGGCGGGACAGGGGTCAAAGGCTACACCTTC. This sequence encodes CASSGGTGVKGYTF.